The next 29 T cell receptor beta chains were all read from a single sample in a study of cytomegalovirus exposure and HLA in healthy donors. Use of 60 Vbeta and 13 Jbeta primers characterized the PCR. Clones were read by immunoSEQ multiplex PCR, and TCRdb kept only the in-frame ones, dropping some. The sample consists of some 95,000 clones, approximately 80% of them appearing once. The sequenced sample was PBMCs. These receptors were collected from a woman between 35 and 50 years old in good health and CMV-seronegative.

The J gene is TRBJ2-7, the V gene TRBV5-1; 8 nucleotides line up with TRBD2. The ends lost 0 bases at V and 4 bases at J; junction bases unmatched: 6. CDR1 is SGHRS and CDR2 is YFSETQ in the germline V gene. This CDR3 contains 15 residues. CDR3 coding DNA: TGCGCCAGCAGCTTGGGGCGTAGCGGGGCATACGAGCAGTACTTC. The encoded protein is CASSLGRSGAYEQYF.

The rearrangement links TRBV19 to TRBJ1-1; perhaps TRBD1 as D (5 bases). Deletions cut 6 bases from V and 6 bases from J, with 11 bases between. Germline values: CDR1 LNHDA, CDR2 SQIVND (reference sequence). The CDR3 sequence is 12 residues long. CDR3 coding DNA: TGTGCCAGTAGCGACGGGGGAGCTGAAGCTTTCTTT. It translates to CASSDGGAEAFF.

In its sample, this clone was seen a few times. In DNA, the CDR3 is TGTGCCAGCAGTTACCCAGGGGGTGGCTACGAGCAGTACTTC. Encoded protein: CASSYPGGGYEQYF. This chain uses TRBV6-6 with TRBJ2-7, with 7 bases identical to TRBD1. Germline trimming cut 2 bases from V and 3 bases from J; bases unmatched to any gene: 4. Germline CDR1 and CDR2: MNHNY and SVGAGI (reference sequence). The CDR3 is 14 amino acids.

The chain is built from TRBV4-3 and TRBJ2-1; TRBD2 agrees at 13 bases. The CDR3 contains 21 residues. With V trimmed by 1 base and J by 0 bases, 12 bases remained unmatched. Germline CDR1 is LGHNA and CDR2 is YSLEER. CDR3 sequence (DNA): TGCGCCAGCAGCCAAGGCCTCCCGGGACTAGCGGGGCCAAGCTCCTACAATGAGCAGTTCTTC. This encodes CASSQGLPGLAGPSSYNEQFF.

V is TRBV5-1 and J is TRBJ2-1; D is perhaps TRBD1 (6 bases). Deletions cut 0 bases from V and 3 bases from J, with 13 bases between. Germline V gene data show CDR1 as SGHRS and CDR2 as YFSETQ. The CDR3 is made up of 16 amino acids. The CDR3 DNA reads TGCGCCAGCAGCTTGGCTGCCGGGACAATCTACAATGAGCAGTTCTTC. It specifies CASSLAAGTIYNEQFF.

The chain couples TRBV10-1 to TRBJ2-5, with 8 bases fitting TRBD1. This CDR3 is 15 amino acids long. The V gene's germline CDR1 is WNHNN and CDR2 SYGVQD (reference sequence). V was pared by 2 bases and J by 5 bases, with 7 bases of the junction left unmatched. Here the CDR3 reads CASSETWTGLETQYF. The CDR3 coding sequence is TGCGCCAGCAGTGAGACCTGGACAGGGTTGGAGACCCAGTACTTC.

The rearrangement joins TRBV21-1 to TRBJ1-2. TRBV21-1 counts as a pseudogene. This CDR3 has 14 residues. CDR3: CASSKGRGHYGYTF. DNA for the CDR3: TGTGCCAGCAGCAAAGGGAGAGGGCACTATGGCTACACCTTC.

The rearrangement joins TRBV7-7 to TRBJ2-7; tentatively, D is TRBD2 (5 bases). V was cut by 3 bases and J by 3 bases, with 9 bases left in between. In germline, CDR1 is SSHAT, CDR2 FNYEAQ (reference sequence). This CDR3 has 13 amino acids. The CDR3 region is CASSFGVDYEQYF. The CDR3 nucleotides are TGTGCCAGCAGCTTCGGGGTGGACTACGAGCAGTACTTC.

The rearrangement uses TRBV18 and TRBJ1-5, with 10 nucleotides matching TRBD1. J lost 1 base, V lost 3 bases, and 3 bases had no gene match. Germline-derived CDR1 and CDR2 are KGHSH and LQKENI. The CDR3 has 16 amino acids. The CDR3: CASSPMGQGSNQPQHF. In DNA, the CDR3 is TGTGCCAGCTCACCCATGGGACAGGGGAGCAATCAGCCCCAGCATTTT.

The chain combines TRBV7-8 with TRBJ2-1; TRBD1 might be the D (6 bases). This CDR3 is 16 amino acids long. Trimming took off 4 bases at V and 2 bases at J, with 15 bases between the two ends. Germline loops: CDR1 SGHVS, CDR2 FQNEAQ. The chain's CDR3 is CASSSQGRGPYNEQFF. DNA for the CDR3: TGTGCCAGCAGCTCACAGGGTAGAGGCCCCTACAATGAGCAGTTCTTC.

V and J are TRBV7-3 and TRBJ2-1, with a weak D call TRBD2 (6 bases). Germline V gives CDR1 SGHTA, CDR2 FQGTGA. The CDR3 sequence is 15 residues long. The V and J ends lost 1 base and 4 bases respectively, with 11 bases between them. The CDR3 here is CASSLRAGPYNEQFF. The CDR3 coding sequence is TGTGCCAGCAGCTTAAGAGCGGGTCCTTACAATGAGCAGTTCTTC. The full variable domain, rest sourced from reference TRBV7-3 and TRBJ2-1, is GAGVSQTPSNKVTEKGKYVELRCDPISGHTALYWYRQSLGQGPEFLIYFQGTGAADDSGLPNDRFFAVRPEGSVSTLKIQRTERGDSAVYLCASSLRAGPYNEQFFGPGTRLTVL.

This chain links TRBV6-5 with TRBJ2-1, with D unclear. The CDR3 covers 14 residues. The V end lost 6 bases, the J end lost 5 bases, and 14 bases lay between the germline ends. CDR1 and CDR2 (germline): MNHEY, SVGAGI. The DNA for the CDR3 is TGTGCCAGCAGCCCCGTGGCGGCCAACAATGAGCAGTTCTTC. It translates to CASSPVAANNEQFF.

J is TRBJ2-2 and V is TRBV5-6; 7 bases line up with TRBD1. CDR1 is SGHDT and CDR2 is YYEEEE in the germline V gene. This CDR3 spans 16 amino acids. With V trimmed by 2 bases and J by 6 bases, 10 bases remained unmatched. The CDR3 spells CASSFRDRVFAGELFF. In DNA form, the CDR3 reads TGTGCCAGCAGCTTTAGAGACAGGGTATTTGCCGGGGAGCTGTTTTTT. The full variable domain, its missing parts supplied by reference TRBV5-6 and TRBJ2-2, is DAGVTQSPTHLIKTRGQQVTLRCSPKSGHDTVSWYQQALGQGPQFIFQYYEEEERQRGNFPDRFSGHQFPNYSSELNVNALLLGDSALYLCASSFRDRVFAGELFFGEGSRLTVL.

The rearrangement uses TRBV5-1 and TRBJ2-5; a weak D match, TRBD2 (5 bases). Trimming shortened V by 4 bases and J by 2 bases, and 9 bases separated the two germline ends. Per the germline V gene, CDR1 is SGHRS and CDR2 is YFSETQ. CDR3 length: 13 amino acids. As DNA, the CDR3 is TGCGCCAGCAGCCTACCGGGACAAGAGACCCAGTACTTC. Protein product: CASSLPGQETQYF.

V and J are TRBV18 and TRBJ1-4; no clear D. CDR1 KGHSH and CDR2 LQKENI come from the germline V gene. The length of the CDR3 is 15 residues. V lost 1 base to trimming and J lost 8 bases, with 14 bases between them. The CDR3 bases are TGTGCCAGCTCACCACGTCCGGGGATGGGCGAAAAACTGTTTTTT. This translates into CASSPRPGMGEKLFF.

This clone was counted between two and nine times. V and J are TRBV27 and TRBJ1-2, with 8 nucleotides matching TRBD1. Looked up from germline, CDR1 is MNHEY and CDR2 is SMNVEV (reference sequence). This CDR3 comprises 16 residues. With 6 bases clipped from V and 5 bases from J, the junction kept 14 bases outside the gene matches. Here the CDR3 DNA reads TGTGCCAGCAGAGGGCTCCGGGACAGGAATTCTTATGGCTACACCTTC. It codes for CASRGLRDRNSYGYTF.

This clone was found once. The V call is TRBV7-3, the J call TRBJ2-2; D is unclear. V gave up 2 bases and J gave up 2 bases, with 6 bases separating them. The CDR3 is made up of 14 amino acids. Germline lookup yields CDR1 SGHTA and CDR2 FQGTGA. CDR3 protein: CASSLLSNTGELFF. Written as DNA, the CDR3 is TGTGCCAGCAGCTTACTATCAAACACCGGGGAGCTGTTTTTT.

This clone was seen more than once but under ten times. CDR3 in DNA: TGTGCCAGCAGCCAGGGCCCCCCGGACCAGTACTTC. It specifies CASSQGPPDQYF. The V call is TRBV6-5, the J call TRBJ2-5; a possible D gene is TRBD1 (5 bases). CDR1 and CDR2 from the germline V gene are MNHEY and SVGAGI. This CDR3 is 12 amino acids long. V was pared by 6 bases and J by 10 bases, with 15 bases between.

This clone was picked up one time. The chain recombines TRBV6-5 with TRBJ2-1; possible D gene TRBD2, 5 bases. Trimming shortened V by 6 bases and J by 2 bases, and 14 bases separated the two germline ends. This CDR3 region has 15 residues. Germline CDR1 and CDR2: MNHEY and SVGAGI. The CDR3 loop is CASRGRASPYNEQFF. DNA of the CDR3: TGTGCCAGCAGAGGCCGGGCTAGCCCCTACAATGAGCAGTTCTTC.

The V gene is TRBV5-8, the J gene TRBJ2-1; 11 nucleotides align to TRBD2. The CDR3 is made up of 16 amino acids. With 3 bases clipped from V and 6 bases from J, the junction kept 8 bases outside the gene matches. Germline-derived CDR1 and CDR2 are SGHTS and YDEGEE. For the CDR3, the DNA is TGTGCCAGCAGCTCTCCTATAGCGGGGGGGCCCAATGAGCAGTTCTTC. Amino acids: CASSSPIAGGPNEQFF.

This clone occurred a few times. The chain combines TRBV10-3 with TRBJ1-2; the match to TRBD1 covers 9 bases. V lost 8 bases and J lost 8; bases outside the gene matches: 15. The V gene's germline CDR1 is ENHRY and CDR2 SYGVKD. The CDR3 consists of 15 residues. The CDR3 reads CAIRPGQGDWSGYTF. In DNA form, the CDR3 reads TGTGCCATCCGCCCGGGACAGGGAGACTGGTCGGGCTACACCTTC.

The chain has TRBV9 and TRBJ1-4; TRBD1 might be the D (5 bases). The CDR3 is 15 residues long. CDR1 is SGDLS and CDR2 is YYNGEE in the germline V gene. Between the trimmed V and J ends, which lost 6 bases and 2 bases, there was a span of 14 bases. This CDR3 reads CASNTGGTTNEKLFF. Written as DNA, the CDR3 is TGTGCCAGCAACACTGGGGGGACGACTAATGAAAAACTGTTTTTT.

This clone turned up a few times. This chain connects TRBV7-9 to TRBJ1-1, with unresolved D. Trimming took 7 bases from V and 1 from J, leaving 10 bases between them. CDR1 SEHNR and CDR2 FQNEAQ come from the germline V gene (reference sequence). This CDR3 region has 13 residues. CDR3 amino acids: CASNLLENTEAFF. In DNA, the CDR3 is TGTGCCAGCAACCTCCTAGAGAACACTGAAGCTTTCTTT. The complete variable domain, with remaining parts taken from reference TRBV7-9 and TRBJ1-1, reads DTGVSQNPRHKITKRGQNVTFRCDPISEHNRLYWYRQTLGQGPEFLTYFQNEAQLEKSRLLSDRFSAERPKGSFSTLEIQRTEQGDSAMYLCASNLLENTEAFFGQGTRLTVV.

This CDR3 reads CASSQSAGAGGRRGEQYF. The CDR3 region has the DNA TGCGCCAGCAGCCAATCCGCTGGAGCGGGGGGCCGCCGGGGGGAGCAGTACTTC. The chain carries TRBV4-1 and TRBJ2-7; 9 bases are shared with TRBD2. This CDR3 is 18 amino acids long. The V and J ends lost 2 bases and 7 bases, in that order; junction bases with no gene match: 18. The germline V gene has CDR1 MGHRA and CDR2 YSYEKL.

The CDR3 here is CASSYPPGRGESGYTF. The CDR3 DNA reads as TGTGCCAGCAGTTACCCCCCGGGCCGGGGAGAAAGCGGCTACACCTTC. The chain is built from TRBV6-5 and TRBJ1-2, with D unresolved. The CDR3 consists of 16 residues. The germline V gene encodes CDR1 MNHEY and CDR2 SVGAGI. Trimming shortened V by 2 bases and J by 8 bases, and 21 bases separated the two germline ends.

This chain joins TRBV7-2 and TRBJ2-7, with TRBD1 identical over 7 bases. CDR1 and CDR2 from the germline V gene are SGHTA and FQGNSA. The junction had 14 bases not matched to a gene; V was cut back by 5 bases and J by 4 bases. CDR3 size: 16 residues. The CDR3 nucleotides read TGTGCCAGCAGCGTCAAGGACAGGCGTACCAGGTACGAGCAGTACTTC. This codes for CASSVKDRRTRYEQYF.

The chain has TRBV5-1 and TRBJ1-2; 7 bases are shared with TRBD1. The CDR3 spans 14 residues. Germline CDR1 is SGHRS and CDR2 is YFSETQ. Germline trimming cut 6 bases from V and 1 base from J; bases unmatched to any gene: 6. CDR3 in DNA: TGCGCCAGCAACCAGGGGGTAGATAACTATGGCTACACCTTC. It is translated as CASNQGVDNYGYTF.

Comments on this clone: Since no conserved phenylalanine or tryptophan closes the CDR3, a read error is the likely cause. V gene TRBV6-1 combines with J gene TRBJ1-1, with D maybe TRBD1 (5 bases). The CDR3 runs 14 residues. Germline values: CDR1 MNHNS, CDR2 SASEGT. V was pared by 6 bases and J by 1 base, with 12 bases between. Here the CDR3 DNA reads TGTGCCAGCAGGGCCGGGGGGAGGAACACTGAAGCTTTCGTT. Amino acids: CASRAGGRNTEAFV.

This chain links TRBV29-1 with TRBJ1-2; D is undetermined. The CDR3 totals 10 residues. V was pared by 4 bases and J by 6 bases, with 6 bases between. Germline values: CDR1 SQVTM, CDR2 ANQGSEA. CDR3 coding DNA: TGCAGCGTTGTCCGCGATGGCTACACCTTC. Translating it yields CSVVRDGYTF.